These 27 T cell receptor beta chains were sequenced from one sample in a study of Graves' ophthalmopathy and Graves' hyperthyroidism. The sequenced template was RNA, covering the TCR beta CDR3 region. The authors performed first-round RT-PCR with HTBI primers and then a second-round multiplex PCR. TCRdb re-derived calls from the multiplex PCR reads in MiXCR, one entry per CDR3 protein. The sample lists about 700,000 distinct CDR3 sequences, roughly 41% occurring once. Source material: peripheral blood. Receptors originate from an adult man with Graves' ophthalmopathy.

The table lists this clonotype with many counts. The V and J genes are TRBV7-2 and TRBJ1-3; D possibly corresponds to TRBD1 (5 bases). The CDR3 is made up of 15 amino acids. V lost 3 bases and J 0 bases, leaving 9 bases between the germline ends. Germline loops: CDR1 SGHTA, CDR2 FQGNSA. In nucleotides, the CDR3 is TGTGCCAGCAGCTTGGGACGTAGCTCTGGAAACACCATATATTTT. It codes for CASSLGRSSGNTIYF.

This chain connects TRBV7-2 to TRBJ1-2; D ambiguous. Per germline, CDR1 SGHTA and CDR2 FQGNSA. The CDR3 contains 16 residues. The V end lost 5 bases, the J end lost 1 base, and 17 bases lay between the germline ends. CDR3 coding DNA: TGTGCCAGCAGCCAAGAGAGTCTAGGGTTTAACTATGGCTACACCTTC. Translating it yields CASSQESLGFNYGYTF.

The chain couples TRBV5-1 to TRBJ2-7; D possibly corresponds to TRBD1 (5 bases). The CDR3 consists of 14 residues. Germline V lookup: CDR1 SGHRS, CDR2 YFSETQ. The germline V and J ends were trimmed by 1 base and 5 bases, with 13 bases remaining between them. The CDR3 bases are TGCGCCAGCAGCTTGCGTTCAGGGTGGGACGAGCAGTACTTC. It yields the protein CASSLRSGWDEQYF.

The chain recombines TRBV7-2 with TRBJ1-1; no reliable D call. V lost 5 bases to trimming and J lost 7 bases, with 14 bases between them. The CDR3 is made up of 13 amino acids. Germline loops: CDR1 SGHTA, CDR2 FQGNSA. In DNA form, the CDR3 reads TGTGCCAGCAGCCCAACGCCCCTGGGTGAAGCTTTCTTT. Its translation is CASSPTPLGEAFF. Filled out from reference TRBV7-2 and TRBJ1-1, the complete variable domain reads GAGVSQSPSNKVTEKGKDVELRCDPISGHTALYWYRQSLGQGLEFLIYFQGNSAPDKSGLPSDRFSAERTGGSVSTLTIQRTQQEDSAVYLCASSPTPLGEAFFGQGTRLTVV.

The chain combines TRBV6-2 or TRBV6-3 with TRBJ1-2; 8 nucleotides match TRBD1. The germline V gene encodes CDR1 MNHEY and CDR2 SVGEGT. V dropped 2 bases and J dropped 2; count of bases not matched to a gene: 4. The CDR3 runs 15 residues. DNA of the CDR3: TGTGCCAGCAGTTACAACTGGGACAGGAACTATGGCTACACCTTC. It yields the protein CASSYNWDRNYGYTF.

For the CDR3, the DNA is TGCAGTGCTAGAGCGACAGGGGGCGGCTATGGCTACACCTTC. It is translated as CSARATGGGYGYTF. This chain links TRBV20-1 with TRBJ1-2; 10 bases are a match to TRBD1. Germline V lookup: CDR1 DFQATT, CDR2 SNEGSKA (reference sequence). Trimming at V came to 1 base and at J to 4 bases, leaving 3 bases not matched to a gene. The CDR3 length is 14 residues.

This clonotype was counted many times. The rearrangement uses TRBV10-3 and TRBJ2-7; 8 positions agree with TRBD2. The CDR3 length is 14 residues. The ends lost 6 bases at V and 5 bases at J; junction bases unmatched: 9. Germline V CDR1 and CDR2: ENHRY, SYGVKD. This CDR3 reads CAISHGTSEDEQYF. Written as DNA, the CDR3 is TGTGCCATCAGCCACGGGACTAGTGAAGACGAGCAGTACTTC.

The gene calls are TRBV2 and TRBJ2-7, with D hard to call. V shed 3 bases and J shed 7 bases, with 19 bases lying between them. This CDR3 is 15 amino acids long. CDR1 and CDR2 from the germline V gene are SNHLY and FYNNEI. The CDR3 sequence: CASSDWSGPRGEQYF. CDR3 DNA sequence: TGTGCCAGCAGTGATTGGTCCGGGCCCCGTGGGGAGCAGTACTTC.

The sample holds a few counts of this clonotype. V and J are TRBV27 and TRBJ1-2; 10 nucleotides line up with TRBD1. This CDR3 contains 12 residues. Trimming took 7 bases from V and 5 from J; bases not matched to a gene: 1. Germline V gene lookup returns CDR1 MNHEY and CDR2 SMNVEV (reference sequence). CDR3 sequence reads: CASMDRGYGYTF. In DNA form, the CDR3 reads TGTGCCAGCATGGACAGGGGGTATGGCTACACCTTC.

This clonotype was seen a few times. This chain uses TRBV9 with TRBJ1-6, with TRBD1 matching 12 bases. In germline, CDR1 is SGDLS, CDR2 YYNGEE. The CDR3 spans 15 residues. The V segment lost 7 bases and the J segment 9 bases; nucleotides outside the gene matches: 8. The CDR3 region has the DNA TGTGCCAGCTCAGAGGGACAGGGGGCGTCTTCACCCCTCCACTTT. Translating it yields CASSEGQGASSPLHF.

V gene TRBV20-1 combines with J gene TRBJ2-5; the match to TRBD2 covers 7 bases. The CDR3 runs to 15 residues. V lost 0 bases to trimming and J lost 2 bases; unmatched junction nucleotides: 6. Germline V gene sequence: CDR1 DFQATT, CDR2 SNEGSKA (reference sequence). The CDR3 region is CSARDPTSAQETQYF. The DNA of the CDR3 is TGCAGTGCTAGAGACCCCACTAGCGCTCAAGAGACCCAGTACTTC.

This clonotype was picked up many times. DNA for the CDR3: TGCGCCAGCAGCTTGGGGGTCATGAACACTGAAGCTTTCTTT. This gives the protein CASSLGVMNTEAFF. J is TRBJ1-1 and V is TRBV5-1; D not certain. Looked up from germline, CDR1 is SGHRS and CDR2 is YFSETQ. V lost 0 bases, J lost 0 bases, and 6 bases lay in between. CDR3 size: 14 residues.

This clonotype was counted a single time. The chain has TRBV7-6 and TRBJ2-2; D may be TRBD2 (7 bases). Germline CDR1 reads SGHVS; CDR2 reads FNYEAQ. The CDR3 contains 17 residues. Trimming cost V 5 bases and J 3 bases, with 19 bases left between them. CDR3 protein: CASSQDPMGGHTGELFF. The CDR3 bases are TGTGCCAGCAGCCAAGATCCGATGGGGGGGCACACCGGGGAGCTGTTTTTT.

The chain uses TRBV6-4 and TRBJ1-2; 7 bases fit TRBD1. The CDR3 extends over 15 amino acids. The J segment lost 4 bases and the V segment lost 8 bases, leaving 13 bases of the junction unmatched. Germline values: CDR1 MRHNA, CDR2 SNTAGT. In DNA form, the CDR3 reads TGTGCCAGCCTAGGCAGGGGGACAGAAGGCTATGGCTACACCTTC. Translating gives CASLGRGTEGYGYTF.

V and J are TRBV20-1 and TRBJ1-5; D possibly corresponds to TRBD1 (5 bases). The germline V gene has CDR1 DFQATT and CDR2 SNEGSKA (reference sequence). This CDR3 has 12 amino acids. The germline V and J ends were trimmed by 3 bases and 4 bases, with 7 bases remaining between them. The CDR3 region has the DNA TGCAGTGCTAGTCAGGGAAATCAGCCCCAGCATTTT. Translating gives CSASQGNQPQHF.

J is TRBJ2-5 and V is TRBV2; no clear D gene. The V gene lost 3 bases and the J gene lost 5 bases, with 10 bases spanning the gap. CDR1 is SNHLY, CDR2 FYNNEI, per germline. The CDR3 has 13 amino acids. The CDR3 sequence is CASSEENRETQYF. As DNA, the CDR3 is TGTGCCAGCAGTGAGGAAAACCGGGAGACCCAGTACTTC. The full variable domain, its missing parts supplied by reference TRBV2 and TRBJ2-5, is EPEVTQTPSHQVTQMGQEVILRCVPISNHLYFYWYRQILGQKVEFLVSFYNNEISEKSEIFDDQFSVERPDGSNFTLKIRSTKLEDSAMYFCASSEENRETQYFGPGTRLLVL.

About this clonotype itself: The missing conserved phenylalanine or tryptophan at the end of this CDR3 makes a read error likely. The DNA is omitted, as the CDR3 cannot be located on it reliably, and the CDR3 follows TCRdb's listing. CDR3 amino acids: CAISASDP. The gene calls are TRBV10-3 and TRBJ1-1. The CDR3 extends over 8 residues, inclusive of both ends. Germline CDR1 ENHRY, CDR2 SYGVKD.

This clonotype was counted at least ten times. The genes are TRBV9 and TRBJ2-6; weak D call: TRBD1 (6 bases). The CDR3 totals 15 residues. Germline lookup yields CDR1 SGDLS and CDR2 YYNGEE. V was pared by 3 bases and J by 3 bases, with 10 bases between. The CDR3 DNA follows: TGTGCCAGCAGCGCCCCAGGGGTTGGGGCCAACGTCCTGACTTTC. It yields the protein CASSAPGVGANVLTF.

The table lists this clonotype with many counts. This sequence joins TRBV9 and TRBJ1-3, with 10 bases matching TRBD1. The CDR3 is 15 residues long. The germline CDR1 and CDR2 sequences are SGDLS and YYNGEE. Unmatched junction bases numbered 1, after V lost 2 bases and J lost 2 bases. CDR3 in amino acids: CASSVDRGPGNTIYF. The CDR3 DNA sequence: TGTGCCAGCAGCGTCGACAGGGGGCCTGGAAACACCATATATTTT.

This clonotype was seen many times. The V and J genes are TRBV20-1 and TRBJ2-5; D remains ambiguous. The V end was cut by 1 base, the J end by 7 bases, with 7 bases between. The CDR3 totals 11 residues. Germline V gene data show CDR1 as DFQATT and CDR2 as SNEGSKA (reference sequence). The CDR3 DNA is TGCAGTGCTAGAGTAACGGCGACCCAGTACTTC. It encodes CSARVTATQYF.

The chain recombines TRBV10-2 with TRBJ1-2; D is uncertain. The CDR3 is made up of 12 amino acids. The germline V gene encodes CDR1 WSHSY and CDR2 SAAADI. Trimming left V 10 bases short and J 0 bases short, with 9 bases between. In DNA form, the CDR3 reads TGCGCCACCCTAGGGACTAACTATGGCTACACCTTC. It codes for CATLGTNYGYTF.

The chain employs TRBV19 and TRBJ2-7; maybe TRBD2 (7 bases). With 3 bases removed from V and 3 bases from J, the gap between germline ends came to 12 bases. This CDR3 comprises 14 residues. Germline V gives CDR1 LNHDA, CDR2 SQIVND (reference sequence). The CDR3 bases are TGTGCCAGTAGTATGCGGGGGCCGCACTACGAGCAGTACTTC. It codes for CASSMRGPHYEQYF.

This clonotype was counted between two and nine times. This sequence joins TRBV5-8 and TRBJ2-7, with 12 bases lining up with TRBD2. Trimming at V came to 4 bases and at J to 3 bases, leaving 8 bases not matched to a gene. Germline CDR1 SGHTS, CDR2 YDEGEE. This CDR3 has 16 amino acids. The CDR3 here is CASSTLGTSGFYEQYF. In nucleotides, the CDR3 is TGTGCCAGCAGCACCCTCGGGACTAGCGGGTTCTACGAGCAGTACTTC.

This clonotype was detected many times. The V call is TRBV14, the J call TRBJ1-6; D remains ambiguous. Germline loops: CDR1 SGHDN, CDR2 FVKESK. Deletions cut 9 bases from V and 11 bases from J, with 11 bases between. The CDR3 is made up of 11 amino acids. This chain's CDR3 is CARTRSPPLHF. In nucleotides, the CDR3 is TGTGCCAGGACCAGGAGTCCACCCCTCCACTTT. Full variable domain (outside the CDR3, taken from reference TRBV14 and TRBJ1-6): EAGVTQFPSHSVIEKGQTVTLRCDPISGHDNLYWYRRVMGKEIKFLLHFVKESKQDESGMPNNRFLAERTGGTYSTLKVQPAELEDSGVYFCARTRSPPLHFGNGTRLTVT.

V usage is TRBV29-1 and J usage is TRBJ1-2; D not resolved. Looked up from germline, CDR1 is SQVTM and CDR2 is ANQGSEA. V dropped 6 bases and J dropped 8 bases, with 13 bases sitting between them. The CDR3 length is 11 residues. The CDR3 loop reads CSVDVGSGYTF. CDR3 DNA sequence: TGCAGCGTGGACGTAGGGAGCGGCTACACCTTC.

This clonotype was observed many times. The rearrangement joins TRBV10-3 to TRBJ2-7; TRBD2 aligns across 12 bases. This CDR3 is 16 amino acids long. The J segment lost 7 bases and the V segment lost 4 bases, leaving 11 bases of the junction unmatched. CDR1 and CDR2 (germline): ENHRY, SYGVKD. DNA of the CDR3: TGTGCCATCAGTGGACTAGCGGGAGTAGTCGGGGGTGAGCAGTACTTC. Its protein is CAISGLAGVVGGEQYF.

This clonotype was counted many times. V gene TRBV29-1 combines with J gene TRBJ1-2, with D perhaps matching TRBD1 (6 bases). Germline-derived CDR1 and CDR2 are SQVTM and ANQGSEA. There are 13 residues in the CDR3. The V end lost 6 bases, the J end lost 2 bases, and 13 bases lay between the germline ends. CDR3 region: CSVKDRLNYGYTF. CDR3 nucleotide sequence: TGCAGCGTGAAGGACAGACTAAACTATGGCTACACCTTC.